This TCR beta chain was recorded in a study of cytomegalovirus exposure and HLA in healthy donors. Study as a whole: The same platform as the 500 to 700 first-cohort repertoires was used for the 120 or so validation repertoires, a later analysis reported. Whole-study results and caveats: The study designated about 160 TCR beta chains cytomegalovirus-associated.

Using immunoSEQ multiplex PCR, the repertoire was profiled, and TCRdb retains in-frame clones only, with some absent. The sample holds about 190,000 clones; approximately 84% are singletons and the top ten take about 2.8%. The J segment lost 4 bases and the V segment lost 3 bases, leaving 6 bases of the junction unmatched. This CDR3 is built from 15 residues. Germline CDR1 is SGDLS and CDR2 is YYNGEE. Ten or more counts support this clone. Its antigen is unknown. The sequencing sample was made of PBMCs. This chain joins TRBV9 and TRBJ1-2; 10 nucleotides agree with TRBD1. This receptor was taken from a woman under 30 in good health and CMV-seropositive. The CDR3 here is CASSEGQGRSYGYTF. The CDR3 coding sequence is TGTGCCAGCAGCGAGGGACAGGGGAGAAGCTATGGCTACACCTTC. Supplemented by reference TRBV9 and TRBJ1-2, the full variable domain reads DSGVTQTPKHLITATGQRVTLRCSPRSGDLSVYWYQQSLDQGLQFLIQYYNGEERAKGNILERFSAQQFPDLHSELNLSSLELGDSALYFCASSEGQGRSYGYTFGSGTRLTVV.